The 22 T cell receptor beta chains in this list originate from one sample, sequenced in a study of CD8 T cells in ankylosing spondylitis. TCRdb reanalysed the 5' RACE reads using MiXCR and keeps one entry per CDR3 protein. Of hundreds of thousands of distinct CDR3 sequences in the sample, 7.5% to 9% were seen once. Input material: blood, either unsorted or a sorted T cell fraction (not recorded which). These receptor sequences come from a male donor with ankylosing spondylitis or in good health (not recorded which).

The rearrangement uses TRBV29-1 and TRBJ1-1, with D unresolved. Trimming shortened V by 5 bases and J by 4 bases, and 2 bases separated the two germline ends. Germline V gives CDR1 SQVTM, CDR2 ANQGSEA. This CDR3 region has 9 residues. The CDR3: CSVSTEAFF. In nucleotides, the CDR3 is TGCAGCGTTTCCACTGAAGCTTTCTTT.

The rearrangement joins TRBV5-1 to TRBJ2-1; TRBD2 matches 8 bases. The CDR3 loop spans 16 amino acids. Germline V gene sequence: CDR1 SGHRS, CDR2 YFSETQ. Losses at the gene ends were 0 bases for V and 3 bases for J; bases not matched to a gene: 5. CDR3 residues: CASSLERGGFYNEQFF. The CDR3 nucleotides read TGCGCCAGCAGCTTGGAACGGGGGGGCTTCTACAATGAGCAGTTCTTC.

This clonotype was observed many times. The rearrangement joins TRBV4-1 to TRBJ2-7, with unresolved D. The germline V and J ends were trimmed by 2 bases and 3 bases, with 11 bases remaining between them. The germline gives CDR1 MGHRA, CDR2 YSYEKL. This CDR3 spans 14 amino acids. CDR3 sequence: CASSQNLGYYEQYF. The CDR3 DNA reads as TGCGCCAGCAGCCAAAATCTAGGTTACTACGAGCAGTACTTC.

This clonotype has ten or more counts. The chain recombines TRBV5-1 with TRBJ2-5; 7 bases are shared with TRBD2. V lost 2 bases and J lost 4; bases outside the gene matches: 5. The CDR3 contains 14 residues. CDR1 is SGHRS, CDR2 YFSETQ, per germline. The CDR3 DNA reads as TGCGCCAGCAGCTTAGGGGAGGGGAGAGAGACCCAGTACTTC. Its translation is CASSLGEGRETQYF.

This clonotype came up many times. The chain recombines TRBV20-1 with TRBJ2-7, with a weak D call TRBD2 (6 bases). V was trimmed by 4 bases and J by 1 base, leaving 11 bases between them. The V gene's germline CDR1 is DFQATT and CDR2 SNEGSKA (reference sequence). This CDR3 has 13 amino acids. CDR3 residues: CSATRDFSYEQYF. The CDR3 bases are TGCAGTGCTACCCGGGACTTTTCCTACGAGCAGTACTTC.

This clonotype showed up many times. The J gene is TRBJ2-1, the V gene TRBV7-9; D uncertain. Per germline, CDR1 SEHNR and CDR2 FQNEAQ (reference sequence). CDR3 length: 11 residues. V gave up 8 bases and J gave up 7 bases, with 9 bases separating them. DNA for the CDR3: TGTGCCAGCGGTGGGCGGAATGAGCAGTTCTTC. This encodes CASGGRNEQFF.

This clonotype was seen repeatedly, ten times or more. The chain links TRBV14 to TRBJ1-1; tentative D call: TRBD1 (6 bases). The V and J ends lost 5 bases and 12 bases respectively, with 13 bases between them. Germline values: CDR1 SGHDN, CDR2 FVKESK. The length of the CDR3 is 11 residues. CDR3 sequence (DNA): TGTGCCAGCAGCTCGAGGGGGAAACCTTTCTTT. It specifies CASSSRGKPFF. Together with reference TRBV14 and TRBJ1-1, the CDR3 gives the full variable domain: EAGVTQFPSHSVIEKGQTVTLRCDPISGHDNLYWYRRVMGKEIKFLLHFVKESKQDESGMPNNRFLAERTGGTYSTLKVQPAELEDSGVYFCASSSRGKPFFGQGTRLTVV.

This clonotype was detected many times. The CDR3 nucleotides read TGCGCCAGCAGCGTCACTAGCGGGTCCTACAATGAGCAGTTCTTC. Its protein is CASSVTSGSYNEQFF. The chain carries TRBV5-1 and TRBJ2-1, with 9 bases matching TRBD2. With 4 bases clipped from V and 1 base from J, the junction kept 3 bases outside the gene matches. Germline CDR1 SGHRS, CDR2 YFSETQ. The CDR3 has 15 amino acids.

The J gene is TRBJ1-5, the V gene TRBV7-9; perhaps TRBD1 as D (6 bases). Germline loops: CDR1 SEHNR, CDR2 FQNEAQ (reference sequence). V was shortened by 5 bases and J by 3 bases, with 11 bases between the two germline ends. The CDR3 is 14 amino acids. The CDR3 bases are TGTGCCAGCAGCGCCGGACAGACCAATCAGCCCCAGCATTTT. It yields the protein CASSAGQTNQPQHF.

Only a few counts were recorded for this clonotype. The V gene is TRBV5-1, the J gene TRBJ2-5; TRBD2 agrees at 9 bases. This CDR3 spans 15 amino acids. CDR1 SGHRS and CDR2 YFSETQ come from the germline V gene. V gave up 4 bases and J gave up 5 bases; unmatched junction bases: 9. The CDR3 bases are TGCGCCAGCAGCGCGGGACTAGCTTCCGGGGAGACCCAGTACTTC. Its translation is CASSAGLASGETQYF. Filled out from reference TRBV5-1 and TRBJ2-5, the complete variable domain reads KAGVTQTPRYLIKTRGQQVTLSCSPISGHRSVSWYQQTPGQGLQFLFEYFSETQRNKGNFPGRFSGRQFSNSRSEMNVSTLELGDSALYLCASSAGLASGETQYFGPGTRLLVL.

This clonotype has at least ten counts. The CDR3 loop is CASSLGLTGIQYF. As DNA, the CDR3 is TGTGCCAGCAGCTTAGGTCTCACGGGCATTCAGTACTTC. This sequence joins TRBV11-3 and TRBJ2-4; D gene uncertain. The germline gives CDR1 SGHNT, CDR2 YENEEA. CDR3 length equals 13 residues. Between the trimmed V and J ends, which lost 1 base and 9 bases, there was a span of 10 bases.

This clonotype was detected ten times or more. V gene TRBV19 combines with J gene TRBJ1-5; D is perhaps TRBD1 (5 bases). The CDR3 length is 15 residues. Trimming removed 3 bases from V and 1 base from J, with 10 bases in between. From germline, CDR1 is LNHDA and CDR2 SQIVND (reference sequence). CDR3 DNA: TGTGCCAGTAGTATGGGGGGGGGAAGCAATCAGCCCCAGCATTTT. This sequence encodes CASSMGGGSNQPQHF.

This clonotype was found many times. The gene calls are TRBV5-1 and TRBJ1-1; D perhaps matches TRBD1 (5 bases). CDR1 and CDR2 (germline): SGHRS, YFSETQ. Trimming took off 5 bases at V and 7 bases at J, with 15 bases between the two ends. This CDR3 contains 13 residues. The CDR3 reads CASRGGSSIEAFF. In DNA form, the CDR3 reads TGCGCCAGCAGGGGGGGGTCGTCGATTGAAGCTTTCTTT.

This clonotype was detected a few times. J is TRBJ2-1 and V is TRBV4-3; a possible D gene is TRBD2 (6 bases). Trimming took 3 bases from V and 6 from J, leaving 15 bases between them. Germline lookup yields CDR1 LGHNA and CDR2 YSLEER. The CDR3 length is 15 residues. The CDR3 reads CASSQRDGAANEQFF. The CDR3 DNA follows: TGCGCCAGCAGCCAGCGGGACGGCGCCGCCAATGAGCAGTTCTTC.

This clonotype was seen ten or more times. This chain joins TRBV7-9 and TRBJ1-2, with D possibly being TRBD1 (6 bases). The ends were cut back, 3 bases at V and 1 base at J, with 9 bases in the middle. Germline V lookup: CDR1 SEHNR, CDR2 FQNEAQ (reference sequence). The CDR3 has 14 residues. The CDR3 here is CASSFQGSNYGYTF. In DNA form, the CDR3 reads TGTGCCAGCAGCTTCCAGGGGAGTAACTATGGCTACACCTTC.

This clonotype was counted many times. This chain links TRBV29-1 with TRBJ2-7; TRBD2 might be the D (6 bases). V lost 6 bases, J lost 3 bases, and 9 bases lay in between. This CDR3 comprises 11 residues. Germline V gives CDR1 SQVTM, CDR2 ANQGSEA. CDR3 residues: CSVKEGYEQYF. As DNA, the CDR3 is TGCAGCGTGAAGGAGGGCTACGAGCAGTACTTC.

This clonotype has a handful of counts. The J gene is TRBJ2-5, the V gene TRBV7-9, with D tentatively TRBD2 (6 bases). CDR3 length: 16 amino acids. V lost 5 bases and J 2 bases, leaving 18 bases between the germline ends. CDR1 is SEHNR and CDR2 is FQNEAQ in the germline V gene (reference sequence). The CDR3 sequence is CASSPDRGTLQETQYF. As DNA, the CDR3 is TGTGCCAGCAGCCCCGACAGAGGGACTTTACAAGAGACCCAGTACTTC.

The rearrangement uses TRBV3-1 and TRBJ2-7, with D possibly matching TRBD1 (5 bases). The CDR3 sequence is 15 residues long. Germline CDR1 reads LGHDT; CDR2 reads YNNKEL (reference sequence). Trimming left V 2 bases short and J 6 bases short, with 17 bases between. CDR3 amino acids: CASSQPWAGPVEQYF. The CDR3 DNA reads as TGTGCCAGCAGCCAACCTTGGGCAGGGCCGGTCGAGCAGTACTTC.

This clonotype was seen many times. The CDR3 bases are TGTGCCAGCAGTCCCTCCCGGACAGGGAGCACAGATACGCAGTATTTT. Translated: CASSPSRTGSTDTQYF. This rearrangement joins TRBV6-4 to TRBJ2-3, with TRBD1 identical over 8 bases. Germline trimming cut 5 bases from V and 0 bases from J; bases unmatched to any gene: 7. CDR3 length equals 16 residues. Germline CDR1 MRHNA, CDR2 SNTAGT.

The table lists this clonotype with many counts. The chain is built from TRBV11-2 and TRBJ2-1, with TRBD2 matching 9 bases. The junction had 17 bases not matched to a gene; V was cut back by 5 bases and J by 0 bases. This CDR3 comprises 20 residues. Germline assignment: CDR1 SGHAT and CDR2 FQNNGV. The CDR3 DNA is TGTGCCAGCAGCCTTTTCCCGTGGACTAGCGATTCCTCCTCCTACAATGAGCAGTTCTTC. The encoded protein is CASSLFPWTSDSSSYNEQFF.

J is TRBJ2-3 and V is TRBV7-3, with D maybe TRBD2 (5 bases). V shed 3 bases and J shed 6 bases, with 13 bases lying between them. The CDR3 totals 14 residues. CDR1 SGHTA and CDR2 FQGTGA come from the germline V gene. CDR3 sequence (DNA): TGTGCCAGCAGCTTCGGAGAGAGGGCTGATACGCAGTATTTT. It encodes CASSFGERADTQYF.

This clonotype was detected only a few times. The chain uses TRBV6-2 or TRBV6-3 and TRBJ2-3; TRBD2 matches at 10 bases. CDR3 length: 18 residues. The germline CDR1 and CDR2 sequences are MNHEY and SVGEGT. V trimming: 2 bases; J trimming: 1 base; junction bases outside the gene matches: 9. The DNA of the CDR3 is TGTGCCAGCAGTTACGTCCCAAGCGGGAGGGCGGGCACAGATACGCAGTATTTT. Protein: CASSYVPSGRAGTDTQYF.